This is a list of T cell receptor beta chains from one sample in a study of shared clonotypes between healthy human individuals. Profiling relied on immunoSEQ multiplex PCR, and the TCRdb table lists in-frame clones only, not all of them. The profile shows approximately 340,000 clones, 73% of them singletons. Source material: memory CD4+ T cells sorted from blood. The receptors were gathered from a man aged 25 to 40 in good health. The CDR3 runs from the conserved cysteine through the conserved F or W. Fields, in order: clone size, J gene, D gene, V gene, CDR3 DNA, CDR3 protein. The D gene is left open where the match is weak. A row's size may be missing; if present it is once, few, many or a size class.

size: once; J: TRBJ1-4; D: TRBD1; V: TRBV29-1; DNA: TGCAGCGTTGGTATCCAGGGGGATGAGGAACTGTTTTTT; CDR3: CSVGIQGDEELFF
size: few; J: TRBJ2-1; D: -; V: TRBV7-9; DNA: TGTGCCAGCAGCCATGTGGGCAATGAGCAGTTCTTC; CDR3: CASSHVGNEQFF
size: -; J: TRBJ2-7; D: TRBD2; V: TRBV7-2; DNA: TGTGCCAGCAGCTTAGGGCGGGGGAAACTCTACGAGCAGTACTTC; CDR3: CASSLGRGKLYEQYF
size: -; J: TRBJ2-1; D: TRBD1; V: TRBV7-2; DNA: TGTGCCAGCAGCTTAGCGGGACAGGGGAGGAATGAGCAGTTCTTC; CDR3: CASSLAGQGRNEQFF
size: once; J: TRBJ2-5; D: -; V: TRBV7-2; DNA: TGTGCCAGCAGCTTTAACAGTAAAGAGACCCAGTACTTC; CDR3: CASSFNSKETQYF
size: -; J: TRBJ1-2; D: -; V: TRBV28; DNA: TGTGCCAGCAGTCCCCTGGAAGCTAACTATGGCTACACCTTC; CDR3: CASSPLEANYGYTF
size: -; J: TRBJ2-5; D: -; V: TRBV10-3; DNA: TGTGCCATCAGCCGACCCGGACAAGAGACCCAGTACTTC; CDR3: CAISRPGQETQYF
size: -; J: TRBJ2-2; D: -; V: TRBV7-6; DNA: TGTGCCAGCAGCTTAGTGTTGCTGAGAGCGGCCACCACCGGGGAGCTGTTTTTT; CDR3: CASSLVLLRAATTGELFF
size: -; J: TRBJ2-7; D: TRBD1; V: TRBV9; DNA: TGTGCCAGCAGCCCAGCCGGCAGGGGGCACTACGAGCAGTACTTC; CDR3: CASSPAGRGHYEQYF
size: -; J: TRBJ2-2; D: TRBD1; V: TRBV16; DNA: TGTGCCAGCAGCCGGGACAGGGGTGACACCGGGGAGCTGTTTTTT; CDR3: CASSRDRGDTGELFF
size: -; J: TRBJ2-7; D: -; V: TRBV19; DNA: TGTGCCAGTAGTATAGACGGCTCCTACGAGCAGTACTTC; CDR3: CASSIDGSYEQYF
size: -; J: TRBJ2-3; D: TRBD1; V: TRBV5-1; DNA: TGCGCCAGCAGGCCTGGACAGGGGGCAGATACGCAGTATTTT; CDR3: CASRPGQGADTQYF
size: many; J: TRBJ2-1; D: -; V: TRBV9; DNA: TGTGCCAGCAGCGTTAATTTCGGGCAAGACAATGAGCAGTTCTTC; CDR3: CASSVNFGQDNEQFF
size: -; J: TRBJ1-5; D: -; V: TRBV5-1; DNA: TGCGCCAGCAGCATTTCAGATCAGGGTCAGCCCCAGCATTTT; CDR3: CASSISDQGQPQHF
size: once; J: TRBJ1-4; D: TRBD1; V: TRBV5-1; DNA: TGCGCCAGCAGCTTACAGGGGACAACTAATGAAAAACTGTTTTTT; CDR3: CASSLQGTTNEKLFF
size: -; J: TRBJ2-5; D: TRBD2; V: TRBV15; DNA: TGTGCCACCAGCCTAGACACTAGCGGGAGAGGAGAGACCCAGTACTTC; CDR3: CATSLDTSGRGETQYF
size: -; J: TRBJ2-7; D: -; V: TRBV6-6; DNA: TGTGCCAGCAGTGGGGCCATTGTTGGAAGCTACGAGCAGTACTTC; CDR3: CASSGAIVGSYEQYF